The entry that follows covers one TCR beta chain sequence. This record belongs to a study of blood T cell repertoires in COVID-19. At the level of the study: Sites in the United States, Italy and Spain provided acute and convalescent COVID-19 samples. Sources were T cells, B-cell-depleted T cells, or PBMCs; the material itself was cDNA or gDNA.

Per the original methods: Nucleated cell number was recorded as an estimate derived from reference gene primer amplification. The table came from immunoSEQ multiplex PCR; TCRdb's copy has only in-frame clones and leaves some out. Clone size and V and J calls were adopted from that table, with D and trimming inferred from the DNA. The sample has some 150,000 clones; 65% to 85% are singletons. Per germline, CDR1 SEHNR and CDR2 FQNEAQ (reference sequence). The CDR3 is 13 amino acids. V shed 5 bases and J shed 7 bases, with 9 bases lying between them. The receptor's source is a man in his fifties or sixties with active or convalescent COVID-19. Sequenced: peripheral blood. The V and J genes are TRBV7-9 and TRBJ1-6; perhaps TRBD1 as D (5 bases). The DNA of the CDR3 is TGTGCCAGCAGCGTACAGGAAAATTCACCCCTCCACTTT. Translating gives CASSVQENSPLHF.